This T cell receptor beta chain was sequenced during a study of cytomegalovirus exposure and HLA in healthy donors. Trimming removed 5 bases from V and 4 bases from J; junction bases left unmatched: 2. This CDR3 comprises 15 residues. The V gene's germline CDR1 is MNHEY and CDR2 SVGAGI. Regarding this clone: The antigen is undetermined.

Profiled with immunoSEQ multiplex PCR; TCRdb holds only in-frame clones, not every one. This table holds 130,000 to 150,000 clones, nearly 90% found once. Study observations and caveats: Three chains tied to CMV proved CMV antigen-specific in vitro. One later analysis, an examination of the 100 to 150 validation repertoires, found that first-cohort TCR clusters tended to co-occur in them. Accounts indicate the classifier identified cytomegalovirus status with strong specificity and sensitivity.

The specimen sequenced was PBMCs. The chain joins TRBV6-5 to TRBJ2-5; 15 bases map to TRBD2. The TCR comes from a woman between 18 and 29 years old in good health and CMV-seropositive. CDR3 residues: CASSQGLAGGETQYF. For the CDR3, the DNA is TGTGCCAGCAGTCAGGGACTAGCGGGGGGAGAGACCCAGTACTTC.